This T cell receptor beta chain comes out of a study of T cell repertoires in cytomegalovirus infection. Across the study: In public TCR beta signatures, there were indications of both CMV infection and matching HLA type.

The CDR3 has 15 amino acids. The V end was cut by 1 base, the J end by 0 bases, with 10 bases between. Germline assignment: CDR1 SGHTA and CDR2 FQGNSA. One entry per CDR3 protein results from TCRdb running MiXCR on the reads. The repertoire holds over 150,000 distinct CDR3 sequences, with about a sixth as singletons. This clonotype was picked up a small number of times. No antigen is known for it. Study findings and constraints: There were carriers of CMV plus the relevant HLA, and cumulative public TCR beta family frequency identified them. HLA-C-restricted TCR beta clonotypes specific for CMV led the ex vivo response.

Material: CD8+ T cells from PBMCs. This TCR derives from a human donor in good health (CMV status not recorded). Some clones in this sample may be carry-over from other donors' samples. V gene TRBV7-2 combines with J gene TRBJ2-7, with a weak D call TRBD1 (5 bases). CDR3 in DNA: TGTGCCAGCAGCTTAGGGGCAGGGTTCTCCTACGAGCAGTACTTC. The encoded protein is CASSLGAGFSYEQYF.